The sequence of this T cell receptor (beta chain) was determined in a study of shared T cell receptors in the human thymus. Generated by immunoSEQ multiplex PCR, the TCRdb table keeps only in-frame clones and is missing some. The data contain about 380,000 clones, 95% of them singletons. This clone came up once. Sequenced input: thymocytes. The TCR comes from a human donor.

The CDR3, as DNA: TGCGCCAGCAGCGGTGGACAGGGCCAGTCGAACACTGAAGCTTTCTTT. This codes for CASSGGQGQSNTEAFF. The chain joins TRBV5-1 to TRBJ1-1; 8 bases map to TRBD1. After removal of 4 bases from V and 1 base from J, the junction contained 9 bases not matched to a gene. This CDR3 is 16 amino acids long. Germline CDR1 SGHRS, CDR2 YFSETQ.